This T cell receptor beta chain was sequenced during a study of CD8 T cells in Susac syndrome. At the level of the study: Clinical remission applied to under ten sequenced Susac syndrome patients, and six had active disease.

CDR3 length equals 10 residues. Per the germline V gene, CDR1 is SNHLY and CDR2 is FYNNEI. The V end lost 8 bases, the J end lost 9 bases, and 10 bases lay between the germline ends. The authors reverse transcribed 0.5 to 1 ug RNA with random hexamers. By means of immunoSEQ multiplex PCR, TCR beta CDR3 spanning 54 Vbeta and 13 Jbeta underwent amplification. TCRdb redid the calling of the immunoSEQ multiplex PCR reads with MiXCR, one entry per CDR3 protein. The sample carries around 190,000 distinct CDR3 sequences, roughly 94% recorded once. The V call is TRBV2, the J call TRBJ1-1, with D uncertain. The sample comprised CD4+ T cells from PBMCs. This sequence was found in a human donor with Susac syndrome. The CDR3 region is CASRAEQAFF. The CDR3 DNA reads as TGTGCCAGCCGGGCCGAGCAAGCTTTCTTT.